Sequencing of this T cell receptor (beta chain) was carried out in a study of identical twins. TCRdb reprocessed the 5' RACE reads via MiXCR and lists one record per CDR3 protein. The sample consists of about 520,000 distinct CDR3 sequences, 20% to 25% of them appearing once. CDR3 size: 13 residues. The germline V and J ends were trimmed by 3 bases and 4 bases, with 9 bases remaining between them. These data are also associated with another study on T cells expressing NK-cell markers.

The sequencing sample was made of CD4+ T cells sorted from blood. The chain employs TRBV12-3 or TRBV12-4 and TRBJ1-2; tentatively, D is TRBD1 (5 bases). The source is a woman between 18 and 30 years old in good health. The CDR3 region is CASSFSGVYGYTF. CDR3 DNA: TGTGCCAGCAGTTTTTCGGGGGTCTATGGCTACACCTTC.